This T cell receptor (beta chain) was captured in a study of blood T cell repertoires in COVID-19. The CDR3 runs to 15 residues. J was trimmed by 6 bases and V by 2 bases; bases with no gene match: 5. Germline values: CDR1 SGHRS, CDR2 YFSETQ. Profiling relied on immunoSEQ multiplex PCR, and the TCRdb table lists in-frame clones only, not all of them. The table shows over 150,000 clones, with about 80% occurring only once. The V gene is TRBV5-1, the J gene TRBJ2-2; TRBD2 matches 9 bases. The sequence came from a woman aged 55-75 years with acute or convalescent COVID-19. Sequenced sample: peripheral blood. The CDR3 spells CASSFGLAGSGELFF. Written as DNA, the CDR3 is TGCGCCAGCAGCTTTGGGCTAGCGGGGTCCGGGGAGCTGTTTTTT.